A selection of T cell receptor beta chains follows, all from one sample in a study of blood T cell repertoires in COVID-19. Some clones are missing from TCRdb's copy, which holds only in-frame ones; the method was immunoSEQ multiplex PCR. There are approximately 220,000 clones in the sample; roughly 91% occur only once, and around 4% lies in the top ten. The source material was PBMCs or T cells enriched from blood (not recorded which). These TCRs come from a woman aged 25 to 39 with acute COVID-19. Both conserved end residues are part of each CDR3.

v_gene,j_gene,CDR3aa
TRBV21-1,TRBJ2-1,CASSLRPEGNEQFF
TRBV7-9,TRBJ1-1,CASSLLGVNTEAFF
TRBV25-1,TRBJ1-2,CASSAYDRANYGYTF
TRBV7-2,TRBJ1-3,CASSQDISSGNTIYF
TRBV28,TRBJ1-5,CASSWQGAGNQPQHF
TRBV9,TRBJ1-1,CASSGIGGNTEAFF
TRBV7-9,TRBJ1-6,CASSSGTGGQVLHF
TRBV6-1,TRBJ1-1,CASSDAGGYTEAFF
TRBV27,TRBJ2-1,CASSFKGFGNEQFF
TRBV19,TRBJ2-6,CASRITGPSGANVLTF
TRBV9,TRBJ2-3,CASSITGVGSTDTQYF
TRBV20-1,TRBJ2-1,CSASGGTSGWNEQFF
TRBV5-1,TRBJ1-3,CASSLNREGNTIYF
TRBV19,TRBJ2-5,CASSRGLKETQYF
TRBV5-1,TRBJ2-5,CASSPGVGETQYF
TRBV19,TRBJ1-5,CASSPSGYSNQPQHF
TRBV19,TRBJ2-7,CASSTDGGSSYEQYF
TRBV3-1/TRBV3-2,TRBJ1-6,CASSQGRDNMSPLHF
TRBV9,TRBJ2-3,CARDGGGWTDTQYF
TRBV5-1,TRBJ2-6,CASSLSLSGANVLTF
TRBV28,TRBJ1-3,CASSLTGVRNTIYF
TRBV7-2,TRBJ2-3,CASSFIAGGGGATDTQYF
TRBV30,TRBJ1-3,CAWRPRASDTIYF
TRBV6-4,TRBJ2-3,CASGSSQGLKASTDTQYF
TRBV15,TRBJ2-5,CATSRDLQVQETQYF
TRBV30,TRBJ1-4,CARQMGSEKLFF
TRBV6-6,TRBJ1-5,CASSRDRVNQPQHF
TRBV9,TRBJ1-2,CASSPFNYGYTF
TRBV18,TRBJ1-1,CASSSDRGAVTEAFF
TRBV2,TRBJ1-6,CATYGTGEAPLHF
TRBV6-5,TRBJ1-4,CASSYTGPDEKLFF
TRBV14,TRBJ1-1,CASSQGQGRQGFRTEAFF
TRBV28,TRBJ2-3,CASSSTGNGFADTQYF
TRBV18,TRBJ2-3,CASSPPLPTDTQYF
TRBV5-1,TRBJ2-6,CASSLLRGGGGANVLTF
TRBV30,TRBJ1-2,CAWSVGGRANYGYTF
TRBV5-1,TRBJ1-1,CASSFRQLNTEAFF
TRBV10-1,TRBJ1-4,CASTEFQGGKLFF